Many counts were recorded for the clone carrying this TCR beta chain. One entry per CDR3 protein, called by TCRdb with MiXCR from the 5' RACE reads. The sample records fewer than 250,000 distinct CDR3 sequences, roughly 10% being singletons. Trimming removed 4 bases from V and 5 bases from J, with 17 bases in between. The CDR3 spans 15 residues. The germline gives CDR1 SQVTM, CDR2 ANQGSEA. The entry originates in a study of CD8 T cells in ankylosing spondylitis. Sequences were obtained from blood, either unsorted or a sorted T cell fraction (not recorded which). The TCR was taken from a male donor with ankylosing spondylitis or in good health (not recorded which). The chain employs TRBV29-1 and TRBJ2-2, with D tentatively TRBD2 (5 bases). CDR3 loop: CSVVLVGGPTGELFF. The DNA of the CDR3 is TGCAGCGTTGTTCTCGTCGGAGGACCTACCGGGGAGCTGTTTTTT.